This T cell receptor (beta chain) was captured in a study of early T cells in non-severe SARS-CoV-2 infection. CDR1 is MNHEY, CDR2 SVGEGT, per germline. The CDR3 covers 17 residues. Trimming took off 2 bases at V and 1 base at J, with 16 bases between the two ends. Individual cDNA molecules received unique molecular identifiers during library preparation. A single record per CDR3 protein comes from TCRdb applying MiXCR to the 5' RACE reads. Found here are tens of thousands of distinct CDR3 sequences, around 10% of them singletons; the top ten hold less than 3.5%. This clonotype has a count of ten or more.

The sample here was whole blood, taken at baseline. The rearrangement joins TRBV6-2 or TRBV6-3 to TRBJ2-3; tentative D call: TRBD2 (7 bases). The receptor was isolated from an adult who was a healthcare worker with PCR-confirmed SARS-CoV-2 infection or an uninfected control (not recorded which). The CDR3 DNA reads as TGTGCCAGCAGTTACCCCCGGGGGGCGGGGCGCACAGATACGCAGTATTTT. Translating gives CASSYPRGAGRTDTQYF.